This TCR beta chain was sequenced for a study of shared clonotypes between healthy human individuals. Measured with immunoSEQ multiplex PCR; TCRdb has only the in-frame clones, and not every one. The table has fewer than 2.5 million clones, under 95% seen once. This CDR3 contains 16 residues. Germline assignment: CDR1 SGHRS and CDR2 YFSETQ. V gave up 0 bases and J gave up 0 bases, with 11 bases separating them. What was sequenced was naive CD4+ T cells from PBMCs. Specified subset: CD45RA+ positively selected. The V call is TRBV5-1, the J call TRBJ2-3, with a possible D match to TRBD2 (6 bases). This receptor was identified in a man younger than 35 in good health. Some clones in this sample may be carry-over from other donors' samples. CDR3 in DNA: TGCGCCAGCAGCTTGGGTATAGCGGAGAGCACAGATACGCAGTATTTT. Protein sequence: CASSLGIAESTDTQYF.